This T cell receptor (beta chain) was identified in a study of blood T cell repertoires in COVID-19. Study-level background: Italy, Spain and the United States were the sources of the convalescent and acute COVID-19 samples. In each case, the material was cDNA or gDNA derived from T cells, B-cell-depleted T cells, or PBMCs.

Original analysis: It was from reference gene primer amplification that nucleated cell counts were estimated. The table came from immunoSEQ multiplex PCR; TCRdb's copy has only in-frame clones and leaves some out. V and J calls and clone size follow that table, whereas D and trimming were derived from the DNA. Here the sample spans about 100,000 clones, roughly 75% being singletons. Germline-derived CDR1 and CDR2 are MNHNS and SASEGT. The CDR3 loop spans 13 amino acids. V was clipped by 2 bases and J by 9 bases, with 13 bases between them. The clonotype comes from a man between 50 and 59 years old who had recovered from COVID-19. This chain joins TRBV6-1 and TRBJ1-2, with a weak D call TRBD1 (6 bases). Sample: peripheral blood. The CDR3 protein is CASSERGTESYTF. For the CDR3, the DNA is TGTGCCAGCAGTGAAAGGGGGACGGAAAGCTACACCTTC.